This T cell receptor (beta chain) was sequenced for a study of blood T cell repertoires in COVID-19. The CDR3 is made up of 20 amino acids. J was trimmed by 0 bases and V by 0 bases; bases with no gene match: 14. The germline CDR1 and CDR2 sequences are MGHRA and YSYEKL. Enrolled through a virtual design, the participants were between about 18 and 100 years of age and came from fewer than 30 US areas. The study assigned cohorts using participant-reported clinical history. The data were produced by immunoSEQ multiplex PCR, yet TCRdb's version contains in-frame clones alone and is incomplete. The table includes approximately 270,000 clones, about 91% detected once.

The chain uses TRBV4-1 and TRBJ2-4, with 7 bases fitting TRBD1. The sequence was collected from a human donor in a cohort exposed to, infected with or recovered from COVID-19 (not recorded which). The donor label of this sample is uncertain. The sequenced material came from PBMCs or T cells enriched from blood (not recorded which). The CDR3 bases are TGCGCCAGCAGCCAAGATGGGACCTTACGGGGACAGCTAGCCAAAAACATTCAGTACTTC. It encodes CASSQDGTLRGQLAKNIQYF.